Listed below are T cell receptor beta chains from one sample, sequenced in a study of cytomegalovirus exposure and HLA in healthy donors. Only in-frame clones appear in the TCRdb table, and some are missing; sequencing was by immunoSEQ multiplex PCR. This table holds 130,000 or so clones, roughly three quarters found once. Specimen: PBMCs. These receptors were taken from a male donor in good health and CMV-seronegative. CDR3s include the opening cysteine and the closing phenylalanine or tryptophan. D genes are given only for firm matches. Where a row states a size, it is once, few, many or the class of an expanded clone; other rows omit it.

D gene: NA; J gene: TRBJ2-7; V gene: TRBV4-3; clone size: few; CDR3 DNA: TGCGCCAGCAGCCAAGGCGCCAGGGCTTCCTACGAGCAGTACTTC; CDR3 protein: CASSQGARASYEQYF
D gene: TRBD1; J gene: TRBJ2-1; V gene: TRBV7-6; clone size: NA; CDR3 DNA: TGTGCCAGCAGCTTAGGAAACAGGGGGCGCAGGAATGAGCAGTTCTTC; CDR3 protein: CASSLGNRGRRNEQFF
D gene: TRBD1; J gene: TRBJ1-2; V gene: TRBV12-5; clone size: NA; CDR3 DNA: TGTGCTAGTGGTATCCCGGACAGGGAGGAAAATGGCTACACCTTC; CDR3 protein: CASGIPDREENGYTF
D gene: NA; J gene: TRBJ2-1; V gene: TRBV7-2; clone size: NA; CDR3 DNA: TGTGCCAGCAGCTTAAGTACCCTAGCGTCCTACAATGAGCAGTTCTTC; CDR3 protein: CASSLSTLASYNEQFF
D gene: NA; J gene: TRBJ2-6; V gene: TRBV18; clone size: NA; CDR3 DNA: TGTGCCAGCTCACCGGACAGCTGGGCCAACGTCCTGACTTTC; CDR3 protein: CASSPDSWANVLTF
D gene: NA; J gene: TRBJ1-5; V gene: TRBV6-5; clone size: NA; CDR3 DNA: TGTGCCAGCAGTTACTCGATGACGGGTAGCAATCAGCCCCAGCATTTT; CDR3 protein: CASSYSMTGSNQPQHF
D gene: TRBD2; J gene: TRBJ2-3; V gene: TRBV7-9; clone size: NA; CDR3 DNA: TGTGCCAGCAGCCTAGGACTAGCTCAGACAGATACGCAGTATTTT; CDR3 protein: CASSLGLAQTDTQYF
D gene: TRBD2; J gene: TRBJ2-1; V gene: TRBV29-1; clone size: NA; CDR3 DNA: TGCAGCGTTGACGGACTAGCGAGGTACAATGAGCAGTTCTTC; CDR3 protein: CSVDGLARYNEQFF
D gene: TRBD2; J gene: TRBJ2-4; V gene: TRBV9; clone size: NA; CDR3 DNA: TGTGCCAGCAGCGCTTTCTCCGCTAGCGGGGGGGGCATTCAGTACTTC; CDR3 protein: CASSAFSASGGGIQYF
D gene: NA; J gene: TRBJ1-3; V gene: TRBV9; clone size: once; CDR3 DNA: TGTGCCAGCAGCGTAGGGTATCGGGGGTCTGGAAACACCATATATTTT; CDR3 protein: CASSVGYRGSGNTIYF
D gene: TRBD1; J gene: TRBJ1-1; V gene: TRBV29-1; clone size: NA; CDR3 DNA: TGCAGCGTCCTACAGGGGGCGAGGACTGAAGCTTTCTTT; CDR3 protein: CSVLQGARTEAFF
D gene: NA; J gene: TRBJ1-1; V gene: TRBV30; clone size: NA; CDR3 DNA: TGTGCCTGGAGTGTACGACAAATGAACACTGAAGCTTTCTTT; CDR3 protein: CAWSVRQMNTEAFF
D gene: NA; J gene: TRBJ1-6; V gene: TRBV6-5; clone size: NA; CDR3 DNA: TGTGCCAGCAGCACCGGGACTTGGTCACCCCTCCACTTT; CDR3 protein: CASSTGTWSPLHF
D gene: NA; J gene: TRBJ2-1; V gene: TRBV5-1; clone size: NA; CDR3 DNA: TGCGCCAGCAGCCCACAGGGGCGGGGCAATGAGCAGTTCTTC; CDR3 protein: CASSPQGRGNEQFF